These T cell receptor beta chains were read from a single sample in a study of cytomegalovirus exposure and HLA in healthy donors. The table came from immunoSEQ multiplex PCR; TCRdb's copy has only in-frame clones and leaves some out. The data contain fewer than 250,000 clones, 81% of them singletons. Source material: PBMCs. Receptor source: a man in his late teens or twenties in good health and CMV-seronegative. CDR3s include the opening cysteine and the closing phenylalanine or tryptophan. Fields, in order: D gene, V gene, J gene, clone size, CDR3 DNA, CDR3 protein. The D gene is left open where the match is weak. The size of a clone is reported for some rows only, either as once, few or many, or as a class for expanded clones.

d_gene: NA; v_gene: TRBV29-1; j_gene: TRBJ2-1; abundance: few; CDR3nt: TGCAGCGTTGGTCTACCGCGCTACAATGAGCAGTTCTTC; CDR3aa: CSVGLPRYNEQFF
d_gene: NA; v_gene: TRBV6-1; j_gene: TRBJ1-1; abundance: NA; CDR3nt: TGTGCCAGCCTCGGGGTCAGGGGCACTGAAGCTTTCTTT; CDR3aa: CASLGVRGTEAFF
d_gene: NA; v_gene: TRBV18; j_gene: TRBJ2-2; abundance: once; CDR3nt: TGTGCCAGCTCACCATCTCCAGGATCAACCGGGGAGCTGTTTTTT; CDR3aa: CASSPSPGSTGELFF
d_gene: NA; v_gene: TRBV14; j_gene: TRBJ2-7; abundance: NA; CDR3nt: TGTGCCAGCAGCCAGGGACATTATACCTCCTACGAGCAGTACTTC; CDR3aa: CASSQGHYTSYEQYF
d_gene: TRBD2; v_gene: TRBV6-1; j_gene: TRBJ2-3; abundance: NA; CDR3nt: TGTGCCAGCAGTGAAACACTAGCGCGCACAGATACGCAGTATTTT; CDR3aa: CASSETLARTDTQYF
d_gene: NA; v_gene: TRBV7-2; j_gene: TRBJ1-1; abundance: NA; CDR3nt: TGTGCCAGCAGCTTAAACCGGGGCACTGAAGCTTTCTTT; CDR3aa: CASSLNRGTEAFF
d_gene: TRBD1; v_gene: TRBV9; j_gene: TRBJ1-1; abundance: NA; CDR3nt: TGTGCCAGCAGCGCCCGACAGGGTGGTACTGAAGCTTTCTTT; CDR3aa: CASSARQGGTEAFF
d_gene: NA; v_gene: TRBV7-2; j_gene: TRBJ2-1; abundance: once; CDR3nt: TGTGCCAGCAGCTTAGCCGCGGCTGGTTACAATGAGCAGTTCTTC; CDR3aa: CASSLAAAGYNEQFF
d_gene: TRBD2; v_gene: TRBV4-1; j_gene: TRBJ2-5; abundance: NA; CDR3nt: TGCGCCAGCAGCCCTCGGACTAGCGGGAGAACCGAGACCCAGTACTTC; CDR3aa: CASSPRTSGRTETQYF
d_gene: NA; v_gene: TRBV11-2; j_gene: TRBJ2-5; abundance: NA; CDR3nt: TGTGCCAGCAGCGTTGGACAGCTAGAGACCCAGTACTTC; CDR3aa: CASSVGQLETQYF
d_gene: TRBD1; v_gene: TRBV4-3; j_gene: TRBJ1-2; abundance: NA; CDR3nt: TGCGCCAGCAGCCAAGACCGGGACAGGTCGTTCTATGGCTACACCTTC; CDR3aa: CASSQDRDRSFYGYTF
d_gene: TRBD1; v_gene: TRBV2; j_gene: TRBJ1-1; abundance: NA; CDR3nt: TGTGCCAGTGAGAAGGACAGGAGGAACACTGAAGCTTTCTTT; CDR3aa: CASEKDRRNTEAFF
d_gene: NA; v_gene: TRBV18; j_gene: TRBJ2-7; abundance: NA; CDR3nt: TGTGCCAGCTCACTCAACTTCCCCGGGGGACCCGAGCAGTACTTC; CDR3aa: CASSLNFPGGPEQYF
d_gene: NA; v_gene: TRBV15; j_gene: TRBJ1-2; abundance: NA; CDR3nt: TGTGCCACCAGCAGCAGGGGTGTGGGCACCTTC; CDR3aa: CATSSRGVGTF
d_gene: TRBD2; v_gene: TRBV7-2; j_gene: TRBJ2-7; abundance: NA; CDR3nt: TGTGCCAGCAGCTGGGGAAGCGGGAGCTACGAGCAGTACTTC; CDR3aa: CASSWGSGSYEQYF
d_gene: NA; v_gene: TRBV28; j_gene: TRBJ1-5; abundance: NA; CDR3nt: TGTGCCAGCAGTCCGCCCGAAGCGCAGCCCAGCAATCAGCCCCAGCATTTT; CDR3aa: CASSPPEAQPSNQPQHF
d_gene: NA; v_gene: TRBV9; j_gene: TRBJ2-2; abundance: NA; CDR3nt: TGTGCCAGCAGCGCACCTTCGCGTTCGGCCGGGGAGCTGTTTTTT; CDR3aa: CASSAPSRSAGELFF
d_gene: NA; v_gene: TRBV5-1; j_gene: TRBJ2-3; abundance: few; CDR3nt: TGCGCCAGCAGCTTGGACGGACGAGGGGATACGCAGTATTTT; CDR3aa: CASSLDGRGDTQYF
d_gene: TRBD2; v_gene: TRBV9; j_gene: TRBJ2-7; abundance: NA; CDR3nt: TGTGCCAGCAGCGCCGGACTAGCGGGGGCCCAATTCAAGTACTTC; CDR3aa: CASSAGLAGAQFKYF
d_gene: NA; v_gene: TRBV19; j_gene: TRBJ2-2; abundance: once; CDR3nt: TGTGCCAGTAGTTCCCTCCGAAGGGACGGTGGGACAGGGGAGCTGTTTTTT; CDR3aa: CASSSLRRDGGTGELFF
d_gene: TRBD1; v_gene: TRBV10-3; j_gene: TRBJ2-7; abundance: NA; CDR3nt: TGTGCCATCAGTGGAGGGGGACAGGGGTTGGTCTACGAGCAGTACTTC; CDR3aa: CAISGGGQGLVYEQYF
d_gene: NA; v_gene: TRBV5-1; j_gene: TRBJ2-5; abundance: NA; CDR3nt: TGCGCCAGCAGCTTACCGGGACCAGGGGTTGGTGAGACCCAGTACTTC; CDR3aa: CASSLPGPGVGETQYF
d_gene: TRBD1; v_gene: TRBV7-3; j_gene: TRBJ1-1; abundance: NA; CDR3nt: TGTGCCAGCAGCCCACAGGGGCACCGCGCTGAAGCTTTCTTT; CDR3aa: CASSPQGHRAEAFF
d_gene: TRBD1; v_gene: TRBV27; j_gene: TRBJ2-5; abundance: NA; CDR3nt: TGTGCCAGCAGTTCAGGGACAGGGGGCTTGGAGACCCAGTACTTC; CDR3aa: CASSSGTGGLETQYF
d_gene: TRBD2; v_gene: TRBV5-4; j_gene: TRBJ2-5; abundance: once; CDR3nt: TGTGCCAGCACTTTAGCGGGAGTCGGTATCCTGTACTTC; CDR3aa: CASTLAGVGILYF
d_gene: TRBD1; v_gene: TRBV14; j_gene: TRBJ2-5; abundance: NA; CDR3nt: TGTGCCAGCAGGCGCGGGACAGGAGTCCAAGAGACCCAGTACTTC; CDR3aa: CASRRGTGVQETQYF
d_gene: TRBD2; v_gene: TRBV6-1; j_gene: TRBJ2-3; abundance: NA; CDR3nt: TGTGCCAGCAGTGCCTCTAGCGGGACATCAGATACGCAGTATTTT; CDR3aa: CASSASSGTSDTQYF
d_gene: NA; v_gene: TRBV7-9; j_gene: TRBJ1-5; abundance: NA; CDR3nt: TGTGCCAGCAGCTTATCGTCGGGGTTGAGTCAGCCCCAGCATTTT; CDR3aa: CASSLSSGLSQPQHF
d_gene: NA; v_gene: TRBV10-3; j_gene: TRBJ2-5; abundance: NA; CDR3nt: TGTGCCATCAGTGAGGAGAGTCCGGGAGAGACCCAGTACTTC; CDR3aa: CAISEESPGETQYF
d_gene: TRBD2; v_gene: TRBV7-2; j_gene: TRBJ2-7; abundance: once; CDR3nt: TGTGCCAGCAGCCCGAGTACGGGGGGGCCAAACGAGCAGTACTTC; CDR3aa: CASSPSTGGPNEQYF
d_gene: NA; v_gene: TRBV7-2; j_gene: TRBJ1-5; abundance: NA; CDR3nt: TGTGCCAGCAGCTTAAGCGGGGGACGAGATCAGCCCCAGCATTTT; CDR3aa: CASSLSGGRDQPQHF